Sequencing of this TCR beta chain was carried out in a study of blood T cells in healthy people across ages. This clonotype was counted once. Its antigen is as yet unknown. Regarding the study as a whole: Measured against age, TCR beta diversity per million T cells decreased in a roughly linear manner.

With 4 bases removed from V and 4 bases from J, the gap between germline ends came to 9 bases. Germline V gene lookup returns CDR1 SEHNR and CDR2 FQNEAQ (reference sequence). CDR3 size: 13 residues. The second PCR ran about 6 to 12 cycles with a sample-barcoded 5' primer and J-beta primers. TCRdb reanalysed the 5' RACE reads using MiXCR and keeps one entry per CDR3 protein. The sample has hundreds of thousands of distinct CDR3 sequences; less than 25% are singletons. Ranging in age from roughly 6 to 95, the donors were healthy Caucasian individuals from Russia. Every donor provided approximately 10 milliliters of peripheral blood. Separately, the same data were catalogued under a study of T cells of mothers and their children. From that report: The yield was over 9.5 million TCR beta CDR3 reads from each mother and a few million from each child.

The sequence was obtained from a boy under 18 in good health. This rearrangement joins TRBV7-9 to TRBJ2-3; no clear D. Sequencing input: blood. The CDR3 is CASSSYGPDTQYF. In nucleotides, the CDR3 is TGTGCCAGCAGCTCCTACGGTCCAGATACGCAGTATTTT.